The clone carrying this T cell receptor (beta chain) was observed at least ten times. Those patients with uncontrolled infection, other autoimmune disease, pregnancy or lactation were excluded. Amplified TCR beta CDR3 regions came from RNA transcripts. The HTBI primer set was used in a first-round RT-PCR of the TCR CDR3. One entry per CDR3 protein results from TCRdb running MiXCR on the multiplex PCR reads. Of approximately 300,000 distinct CDR3 sequences in the sample, around 17% were seen once. The sample comes from a study of T cells in Graves' hyperthyroidism and ophthalmopathy. V lost 5 bases to trimming and J lost 2 bases, with 7 bases between them. This CDR3 comprises 13 residues. Germline CDR1 is LGHDT and CDR2 is YNNKEL (reference sequence).

What was sequenced was blood. The J gene is TRBJ1-5, the V gene TRBV3-1; perhaps TRBD1 as D (6 bases). This TCR was sampled from a man in his thirties or forties with Graves' hyperthyroidism. CDR3 residues: CASSYRGNQPQHF. The CDR3, as DNA: TGTGCCAGCAGCTACAGGGGCAATCAGCCCCAGCATTTT.